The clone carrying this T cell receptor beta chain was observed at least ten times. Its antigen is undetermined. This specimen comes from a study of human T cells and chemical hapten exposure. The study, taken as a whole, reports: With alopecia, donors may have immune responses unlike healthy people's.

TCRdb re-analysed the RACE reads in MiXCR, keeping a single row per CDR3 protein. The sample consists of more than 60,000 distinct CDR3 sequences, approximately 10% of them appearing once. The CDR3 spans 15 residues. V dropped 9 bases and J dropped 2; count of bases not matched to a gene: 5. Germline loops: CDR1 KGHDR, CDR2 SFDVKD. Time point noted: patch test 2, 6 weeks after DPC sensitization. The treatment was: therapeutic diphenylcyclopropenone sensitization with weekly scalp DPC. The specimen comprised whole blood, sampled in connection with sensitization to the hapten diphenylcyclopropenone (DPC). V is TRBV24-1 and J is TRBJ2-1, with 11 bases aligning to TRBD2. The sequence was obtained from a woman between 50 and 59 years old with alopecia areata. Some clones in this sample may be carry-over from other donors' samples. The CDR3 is CATDSGRAPYNEQFF. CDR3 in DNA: TGTGCCACCGATAGCGGGAGGGCCCCCTACAATGAGCAGTTCTTC.